The 8 T cell receptor beta chains given below trace back to one sample, sequenced in a study of identical twins. TCRdb re-analysed the 5' RACE reads in MiXCR, keeping a single row per CDR3 protein. Of roughly 1,500,000 distinct CDR3 sequences in the sample, less than 35% are singletons; the top ten hold more than 0.25%. What was sequenced was cord blood. These receptors were obtained from a newborn girl in good health.

The rearrangement joins TRBV5-1 to TRBJ1-1; D is unresolved. V gave up 4 bases and J gave up 0 bases, with 22 bases separating them. Germline V gene lookup returns CDR1 SGHRS and CDR2 YFSETQ. The CDR3 contains 18 residues. This chain's CDR3 is CASSPAGGSPTMNTEAFF. CDR3 bases: TGCGCCAGCAGCCCCGCAGGCGGCTCACCAACTATGAACACTGAAGCTTTCTTT. Drawing the rest from reference TRBV5-1 and TRBJ1-1, the complete variable domain is KAGVTQTPRYLIKTRGQQVTLSCSPISGHRSVSWYQQTPGQGLQFLFEYFSETQRNKGNFPGRFSGRQFSNSRSEMNVSTLELGDSALYLCASSPAGGSPTMNTEAFFGQGTRLTVV.

With regard to this clonotype: A single base separates this from a much larger clone, so it may be a read error. The chain joins TRBV4-1 to TRBJ2-5, with 9 bases identical to TRBD2. CDR3 length: 16 residues. Per germline, CDR1 MGHRA and CDR2 YSYEKL. The junction had 16 bases not matched to a gene; V was cut back by 3 bases and J by 11 bases. As DNA, the CDR3 is TGCGCCAGCAGCCATCCCTTTACTAGCGGGCACAATGAGCAGTACTTC. Protein product: CASSHPFTSGHNEQYF.

The chain employs TRBV5-1 and TRBJ1-2, with 9 bases that match TRBD1. Germline V gene data show CDR1 as SGHRS and CDR2 as YFSETQ. The CDR3 is 13 amino acids. J lost 5 bases, V lost 5 bases, and 4 bases had no gene match. CDR3 bases: TGCGCCAGCAGGATACAGGGGGCATATGGCTACACCTTC. As protein: CASRIQGAYGYTF.

This chain uses TRBV27 with TRBJ2-1, with 9 bases that match TRBD2. J lost 7 bases, V lost 6 bases, and 10 bases had no gene match. Germline lookup yields CDR1 MNHEY and CDR2 SMNVEV (reference sequence). The CDR3 length is 15 residues. CDR3 coding DNA: TGTGCCAGCAGGAGAAGCGGGGGGAAGGCAAATGAGCAGTTCTTC. It codes for CASRRSGGKANEQFF.

The chain carries TRBV30 and TRBJ2-5; 10 bases map to TRBD1. The junction had 7 bases not matched to a gene; V was cut back by 2 bases and J by 4 bases. Germline CDR1 reads GTSNPN; CDR2 reads SVGIG (reference sequence). This CDR3 region has 15 residues. Here the CDR3 reads CAWSPLGTGVETQYF. Here the CDR3 DNA reads TGTGCCTGGAGTCCTTTGGGGACAGGGGTAGAGACCCAGTACTTC. Full variable domain (outside the CDR3, taken from reference TRBV30 and TRBJ2-5): SQTIHQWPATLVQPVGSPLSLECTVEGTSNPNLYWYRQAAGRGLQLLFYSVGIGQISSEVPQNLSASRPQDRQFILSSKKLLLSDSGFYLCAWSPLGTGVETQYFGPGTRLLVL.

The chain has TRBV6-6 and TRBJ2-1, with D maybe TRBD2 (6 bases). Per germline, CDR1 MNHNY and CDR2 SVGAGI (reference sequence). The CDR3 is made up of 15 amino acids. V was shortened by 11 bases and J by 2 bases, with 19 bases between the two germline ends. In DNA form, the CDR3 reads TGTGCCGGCCGATACCGGGACTCGCCCTACAATGAGCAGTTCTTC. Protein product: CAGRYRDSPYNEQFF.

As for this clonotype: A clone one base away is much larger, so this may be a read error. The chain is built from TRBV4-2 and TRBJ2-5, with D possibly TRBD2 on 5 matching bases. The CDR3 has 15 amino acids. Trimming left V 0 bases short and J 4 bases short, with 12 bases between. CDR1 LGHNA and CDR2 YNFKEQ come from the germline V gene. The CDR3 region is CASSQDLLGRETQYF. CDR3 sequence (DNA): TGTGCCAGCAGCCAAGATTTACTAGGCCGAGAGACCCAGTACTTC.

A remark on this clonotype: At one of its ends the junction is not consistent with the germline gene, which may arise from a read error. CDR3 bases: TGTGCCAGCAGTGACTCGGGAGCGCGTTATGGCTACACCTTC. This gives the protein CASSDSGARYGYTF. The chain is built from TRBV6-2 or TRBV6-3 and TRBJ1-2; D is unclear. This CDR3 region has 14 residues. The V gene's germline CDR1 is MNHEY and CDR2 SVGEGT.